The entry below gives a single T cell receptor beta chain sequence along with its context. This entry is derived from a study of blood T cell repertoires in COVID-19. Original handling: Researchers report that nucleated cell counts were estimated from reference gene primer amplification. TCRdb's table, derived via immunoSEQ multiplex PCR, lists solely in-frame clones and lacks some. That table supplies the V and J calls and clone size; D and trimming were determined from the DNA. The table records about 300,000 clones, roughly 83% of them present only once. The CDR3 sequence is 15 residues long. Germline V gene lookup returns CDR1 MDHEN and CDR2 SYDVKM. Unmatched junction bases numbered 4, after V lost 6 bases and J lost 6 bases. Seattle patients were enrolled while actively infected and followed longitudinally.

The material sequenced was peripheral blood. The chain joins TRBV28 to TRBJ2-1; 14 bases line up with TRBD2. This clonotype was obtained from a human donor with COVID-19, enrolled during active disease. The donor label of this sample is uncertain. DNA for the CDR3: TGTGCCAGCAGCAACGGACTAGCGGGAGGCAATGAGCAGTTCTTC. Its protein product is CASSNGLAGGNEQFF.